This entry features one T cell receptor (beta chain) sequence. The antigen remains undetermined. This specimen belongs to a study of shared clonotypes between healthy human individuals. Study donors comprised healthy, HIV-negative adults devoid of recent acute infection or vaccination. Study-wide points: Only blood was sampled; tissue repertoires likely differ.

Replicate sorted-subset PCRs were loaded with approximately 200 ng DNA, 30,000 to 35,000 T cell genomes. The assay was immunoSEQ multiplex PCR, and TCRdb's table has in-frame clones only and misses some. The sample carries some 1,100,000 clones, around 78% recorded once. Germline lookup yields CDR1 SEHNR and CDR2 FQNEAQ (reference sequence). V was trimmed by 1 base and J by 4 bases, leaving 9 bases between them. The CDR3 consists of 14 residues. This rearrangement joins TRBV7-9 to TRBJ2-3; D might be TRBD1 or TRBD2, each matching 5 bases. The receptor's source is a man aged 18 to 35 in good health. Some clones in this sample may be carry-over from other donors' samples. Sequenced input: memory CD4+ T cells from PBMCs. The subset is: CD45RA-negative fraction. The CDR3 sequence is CASSLDGAADTQYF. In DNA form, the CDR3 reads TGTGCCAGCAGCTTAGACGGGGCTGCAGATACGCAGTATTTT.